Shown below are 9 T cell receptor beta chains from a single sample sequenced in a study of cytomegalovirus exposure and HLA in healthy donors (dated by TCRdb to about 2017). Libraries came from the immunoSEQ multiplex PCR assay. Entries here come from immuneACCESS through TCRdb and include only in-frame sequences with V and J called. Some clones fail to appear in such tables; in the studies checked, an unresolved V gene covers under half of the shortfall, and the cause of the remainder is unknown. This sample comprises roughly 130,000 clones, 89% of them detected only once. The top ten clones comprise around 3.3% of the sample. The sequenced material came from PBMCs. Every receptor here comes from a man aged 25 to 45 in good health and CMV-seronegative.

The chain links TRBV18 to TRBJ2-6, with D possibly being TRBD2 (5 bases). Germline-derived CDR1 and CDR2 are KGHSH and LQKENI. The CDR3 consists of 17 residues. V shed 2 bases and J shed 2 bases, with 13 bases lying between them. The CDR3 loop is CASSPKTGWAGANVLTF. DNA of the CDR3: TGTGCCAGCTCACCAAAGACGGGATGGGCTGGGGCCAACGTCCTGACTTTC.

This clone came up once. Additional DNA sequences in this sample encode the identical CDR3. The chain combines TRBV29-1 with TRBJ1-1; TRBD1 matches 7 bases. The CDR3 is 12 residues long. Germline V lookup: CDR1 SQVTM, CDR2 ANQGSEA. J was trimmed by 6 bases and V by 7 bases; bases with no gene match: 8. This CDR3 reads CSEDRGQPEAFF. CDR3 DNA sequence: TGCAGCGAAGATAGGGGACAGCCTGAAGCTTTCTTT.

The gene calls are TRBV6-6 and TRBJ1-1, with TRBD1 matching over 7 bases. The CDR3 consists of 11 residues. Trimming took 5 bases from V and 7 from J; bases not matched to a gene: 1. CDR1 and CDR2 from the germline V gene are MNHNY and SVGAGI (reference sequence). The CDR3: CASSRTGEAFF. The CDR3 DNA is TGTGCCAGCAGTCGGACAGGTGAAGCTTTCTTT.

J is TRBJ2-7 and V is TRBV19; a possible D gene is TRBD1 (5 bases). This CDR3 region has 15 residues. CDR1 and CDR2 (germline): LNHDA, SQIVND (reference sequence). V lost 1 base and J lost 0, with 10 bases in between. CDR3 nucleotide sequence: TGTGCCAGTAGTATAGGGACACGCAGCTCCTACGAGCAGTACTTC. Amino acid sequence: CASSIGTRSSYEQYF. The entire variable domain, with the rest obtained from reference TRBV19 and TRBJ2-7, is as follows: DGGITQSPKYLFRKEGQNVTLSCEQNLNHDAMYWYRQDPGQGLRLIYYSQIVNDFQKGDIAEGYSVSREKKESFPLTVTSAQKNPTAFYLCASSIGTRSSYEQYFGPGTRLTVT.

J is TRBJ2-1 and V is TRBV5-1; D gene uncertain. CDR1 and CDR2 (germline): SGHRS, YFSETQ. The CDR3 is 14 residues long. Deletions cut 5 bases from V and 2 bases from J, with 11 bases between. The CDR3 region has the DNA TGCGCCAGCAGTCGCCCTGACACCTACAATGAGCAGTTCTTC. Its translation: CASSRPDTYNEQFF.

The V and J genes are TRBV5-6 and TRBJ2-3, with unresolved D. Trimming left V 2 bases short and J 5 bases short, with 12 bases between. The CDR3 is 14 amino acids. CDR1 and CDR2 (germline): SGHDT, YYEEEE. CDR3 region: CASSFRSGRDTQYF. CDR3 coding DNA: TGTGCCAGCAGCTTCAGGTCTGGGCGAGATACGCAGTATTTT.

The chain couples TRBV11-2 to TRBJ2-7, with TRBD1 identical over 9 bases. The V gene's germline CDR1 is SGHAT and CDR2 FQNNGV. The V segment lost 3 bases and the J segment 4 bases; nucleotides outside the gene matches: 4. The CDR3 has 14 residues. The CDR3: CASSFGTGSYEQYF. DNA of the CDR3: TGTGCCAGCAGCTTCGGGACAGGGAGTTACGAGCAGTACTTC.

V usage is TRBV10-2 and J usage is TRBJ1-2; 7 bases line up with TRBD1. Per the germline V gene, CDR1 is WSHSY and CDR2 is SAAADI. The V segment lost 4 bases and the J segment 4 bases; nucleotides outside the gene matches: 9. The CDR3 is 15 amino acids. The CDR3 here is CASSGGTAFFYGYTF. CDR3 bases: TGCGCCAGCAGTGGCGGGACAGCGTTTTTCTATGGCTACACCTTC.

This clone was counted a single time. The gene calls are TRBV10-3 and TRBJ1-1; 7 nucleotides agree with TRBD1. Germline-derived CDR1 and CDR2 are ENHRY and SYGVKD. V lost 6 bases, J lost 7 bases, and 5 bases stayed unmatched. This CDR3 comprises 12 residues. The CDR3 is CAISGTVNEAFF. CDR3 sequence (DNA): TGTGCCATCAGCGGGACAGTGAATGAAGCTTTCTTT.